This record looks at one T cell receptor (beta chain) sequence and its context. This entry belongs to a study of Ad26.COV2.S vaccination and SARS-CoV-2 variants. The sample's treatment: 15 to 20 received Ad26.COV2.S at low or high dose, single or two shots; 5 received placebo; per-sample allocation not given. Each sample was drawn 63 days after the first injection (of vaccine or placebo). TCRdb keeps only in-frame clones here, not all; method: immunoSEQ multiplex PCR. Seen here are 410,000 or so clones, about 90% observed once, and the top ten hold roughly 1.7%. CDR1 is SGHTA, CDR2 FQGNSA, per germline. The length of the CDR3 is 16 residues. With 0 bases clipped from V and 8 bases from J, the junction kept 6 bases outside the gene matches.

The sequence was collected from a person between 18 and 65 years old who received the Ad26.COV2.S COVID-19 vaccine or a placebo. This sequence joins TRBV7-2 and TRBJ1-6; TRBD1 aligns across 8 bases. Material: peripheral blood, obtained in a trial of Ad26.COV2.S vaccine versus placebo. The CDR3 DNA sequence: TGTGCCAGCAGCTTAGCTCTCGGGACAGGCTATTCACCCCTCCACTTT. This codes for CASSLALGTGYSPLHF.